This is a list of T cell receptor beta chains from one sample in a study of tumor-infiltrating lymphocytes in primary liver carcinoma. MiXCR, run by TCRdb on the multiplex PCR reads, gives a single entry per CDR3 protein. The sample yields roughly 80,000 distinct CDR3 sequences, under 75% seen once. Specimen: tumor-adjacent normal liver tissue. The receptors originated from a man aged 35-49 years with primary liver carcinoma and hepatitis B virus infection. Both conserved end residues are part of each CDR3. A D gene is named only where the DNA matches it firmly. Some rows have no size entry. The others give once, few or many, or a class for an expanded clone.

TRBV4-1,.,once,TRBJ2-3,CTSSQVAGVTDKQYF,TGCACCAGCAGCCAAGTCGCGGGCGTCACAGATAAGCAGTATTTT
TRBV29-1,TRBD2,medium-sized,TRBJ2-7,CSVASGYEQYF,TGCAGCGTTGCTAGCGGCTACGAGCAGTACTTC
TRBV7-7,.,.,TRBJ2-3,CASSLGTDGPDTQYF,TGTGCCAGCAGCTTAGGTACTGACGGGCCCGATACGCAGTATTTT
TRBV11-2,.,.,TRBJ2-5,CAISVDPWSNGRGETQYF,TGTGCCATCAGCGTAGATCCGTGGTCTAACGGGAGAGGAGAGACTCAGTACTTC
TRBV4-1,.,many,TRBJ2-1,CASSQDGLSQNEQFF,TGCGCCAGCAGCCAAGATGGGCTATCACAAAATGAGCAGTTCTTC
TRBV5-4,.,.,TRBJ2-7,CASSLGKGGYGQYF,TGTGCCAGCAGCTTAGGAAAGGGTGGCTACGGGCAGTACTTC
TRBV28,TRBD2,medium-sized,TRBJ2-7,CASSSGTSGYHEQYF,TGTGCCAGCAGTTCCGGGACTAGCGGGTACCACGAGCAGTACTTC
TRBV15,.,.,TRBJ2-7,CATSRDSPYEQYF,TGTGCCACCAGCAGAGATTCCCCCTACGAGCAGTACTTC
TRBV7-8,.,.,TRBJ2-2,CASSLEVAVVSGELLF,TGTGCCAGCAGCTTAGAAGTAGCGGTAGTTTCCGGGGAGCTGCTATTT
TRBV11-2,TRBD2,once,TRBJ2-1,CDISLDGRFSGILYNEQFF,TGTGACATCAGCTTAGATGGGCGATTCAGCGGGATCCTTTACAATGAGCAGTTCTTC
TRBV5-1,.,.,TRBJ2-1,CASRMGAYEQFF,TGCGCCAGCAGAATGGGTGCGTATGAGCAGTTCTTC
TRBV6-1,.,many,TRBJ1-5,CASSEAWQRNQPQHF,TGTGCCAGCAGTGAAGCATGGCAGCGCAATCAGCCCCAGCATTTT
TRBV10-3,.,.,TRBJ2-4,CAISESSTGIVKNIQYF,TGTGCCATCAGTGAGTCCTCCACAGGGATTGTCAAAAACATCCAGTACTTC
TRBV6-5,TRBD2,.,TRBJ2-7,CASNYQASGIHEQYF,TGTGCCAGCAATTATCAGGCTAGCGGGATACACGAGCAGTACTTC
TRBV12-3/TRBV12-4,.,.,TRBJ1-2,CASNTSGSSCYTF,TGTGCCAGCAATACATCAGGGTCGTCCTGCTACACCTTC
TRBV29-1,TRBD2,.,TRBJ2-1,CSVEAGVGYNEVFF,TGCAGCGTTGAGGCGGGAGTCGGCTACAATGAGGTGTTCTTC
TRBV6-5,TRBD1,.,TRBJ2-5,CASSLTGNFQETQHF,TGTGCCAGCAGTTTGACAGGGAACTTTCAAGAGACCCAGCACTTC
TRBV11-2,.,many,TRBJ1-1,CASSTAGSVTEAFF,TGTGCCAGCAGCACAGCCGGTTCCGTAACTGAAGCTTTCTTT
TRBV29-1,.,many,TRBJ2-5,CSVMGGRETQYF,TGCAGCGTGATGGGGGGTCGGGAGACCCAGTACTTC
TRBV6-1,.,.,TRBJ2-1,CASSEVADEQFF,TGTGCCAGCAGTGAAGTGGCCGATGAGCAGTTCTTC
TRBV5-6,TRBD1,.,TRBJ2-6,CAGSSWTGRLSGANVLTF,TGTGCCGGCAGCTCGTGGACAGGGCGGCTTTCTGGGGCCAACGTCCTGACTTTC
TRBV29-1,.,once,TRBJ2-3,CCVRFSDTQYF,TGCTGCGTTAGGTTTTCAGATACGCAGTATTTT
TRBV4-2,TRBD2,.,TRBJ2-7,CAGSLGLAGFSPYEQYF,TGTGCCGGCAGCCTTGGACTAGCGGGATTTAGCCCCTACGAGCAGTACTTC
TRBV12-3/TRBV12-4,TRBD1,once,TRBJ2-7,CASSEQGVGEQYF,TGTGCCAGCAGTGAACAGGGGGTGGGCGAGCAGTACTTC
TRBV28,TRBD2,.,TRBJ2-7,CASSFLSGGYEQYF,TGTGCCAGCAGTTTTCTATCGGGGGGATACGAGCAGTACTTC
TRBV6-2/TRBV6-3,TRBD2,.,TRBJ2-3,CASSYASGSTDTGYF,TGTGCCAGCAGTTACGCTAGCGGGAGTACAGATACGGGGTATTTT
TRBV7-9,TRBD2,.,TRBJ2-3,CASSWPPGLAGGPTSDTHYF,TGTGCCAGCAGCTGGCCCCCGGGACTAGCGGGAGGGCCGACGTCAGATACGCATTATTTT
TRBV12-3/TRBV12-4,TRBD2,.,TRBJ2-2,CTSIYGLAGELFF,TGTACCAGCATCTATGGACTAGCGGGGGAGCTGTTTTTT
TRBV6-1,.,.,TRBJ2-7,CACCEWVFYEQYF,TGTGCCTGCTGTGAATGGGTTTTCTACGAGCAGTACTTC
TRBV5-1,.,many,TRBJ1-2,CASSLLSDYGYTF,TGTGCCAGCAGCTTACTGTCGGATTATGGCTACACCTTC
TRBV6-2/TRBV6-3,TRBD2,.,TRBJ2-7,CASSSGTTSCERHF,TGTGCCAGCAGTTCCGGGACTACCTCCTGCGAGCGGCACTTC
TRBV5-1,.,.,TRBJ2-7,CTSSLTSGSSYEQYF,TGCACCAGCAGCCTTACTAGTGGGAGTTCCTACGAGCAGTACTTC
TRBV6-2/TRBV6-3,TRBD2,.,TRBJ2-1,CACQKRDPYNEQFF,TGCGCCTGCCAAAAGCGGGACCCGTACAATGAGCAGTTCTTC
TRBV5-5,TRBD1,.,TRBJ2-7,CASGSGTALSEQYF,TGTGCCAGCGGTTCCGGGACAGCTCTCTCCGAGCAGTACTTC
TRBV11-1,.,.,TRBJ2-5,CAGSLRSGEVQETEYF,TGTGCCGGCAGCTTACGTTCGGGGGAGGTACAAGAGACCGAATACTTC
TRBV29-1,.,.,TRBJ2-5,CSVGRGFQETQYF,TGCAGTGTTGGCAGGGGTTTCCAAGAGACCCAGTACTTC
TRBV10-3,.,.,TRBJ1-1,CAISGRGRQNTEAFF,TGTGCCATTAGTGGCCGGGGGCGGCAAAACACAGAAGCTTTCTTT
TRBV6-5,.,.,TRBJ2-7,CASGRGQGSYEQYF,TGTGCCAGCGGTAGAGGGCAGGGGTCCTACGAGCAGTACTTC
TRBV12-3/TRBV12-4,.,many,TRBJ2-4,CASTFTGTAIIQYF,TGTGCCAGCACCTTTACAGGAACGGCGATCATTCAGTACTTC
TRBV6-5,.,.,TRBJ1-2,CASRETGGGYTF,TGTGCCAGCAGAGAGACAGGAGGAGGCTATACCTTC
TRBV7-3,TRBD1,once,TRBJ2-1,CASNPGTGSGNEQFF,TGTGCCAGCAACCCAGGGACAGGGAGTGGGAATGAGCAGTTCTTC
TRBV5-4,.,.,TRBJ2-3,CASISEGDRQYF,TGTGCCAGCATCTCCGAGGGTGATAGGCAGTATTTT
TRBV6-1,TRBD1,many,TRBJ1-5,CASSDPGQGNQPQHF,TGTGCCAGCAGTGATCCGGGACAGGGGAATCAGCCCCAGCATTTT
TRBV6-1,.,.,TRBJ1-2,CANSEAGWGNYGYTF,TGTGCCAACAGTGAAGCGGGCTGGGGGAACTATGGATACACCTTC
TRBV29-1,TRBD2,.,TRBJ2-5,CGAKGLAGGIQEAKYF,TGCGGCGCTAAGGGACTAGCGGGAGGGATCCAAGAGGCCAAGTACTTC
TRBV4-1,.,.,TRBJ1-2,CASSQASGSYGYTF,TGCGCCAGCAGCCAAGCTTCGGGGTCTTATGGCTACACATTC
TRBV11-2,.,.,TRBJ2-1,CASSLAESTSGSGYNEQFF,TGTGCCAGCAGCTTAGCCGAGTCGACTAGTGGGAGTGGATACAATGAGCAGTTCTTT
TRBV11-2,TRBD1,.,TRBJ1-2,CVSSYTGGSSPGYIF,TGTGTCAGCAGTTATACAGGGGGCTCCTCCCCTGGCTACATCTTC
TRBV10-3,TRBD1,.,TRBJ1-2,CAISRDSGGYTF,TGTGCTATCAGCCGGGACAGCGGCGGCTACACCTTC
TRBV4-2,.,few,TRBJ2-5,CASSQVAGPQEAQYF,TGTGCCAGTAGCCAAGTGGCGGGACCCCAAGAGGCCCAGTACTTC
TRBV6-1,TRBD2,.,TRBJ2-1,CASSQQGLTSVDEQFF,TGTGCCAGCAGTCAACAAGGGCTGACTAGCGTGGATGAGCAGTTTTTC
TRBV5-1,.,once,TRBJ2-7,CASSLGLRTEFYEQYF,TGCGCCAGCAGCTTGGGGTTACGGACTGAGTTCTACGAGCAGTACTTC
TRBV5-1,TRBD1,.,TRBJ2-1,CSSSYEDRFYNEQFF,TGCTCCAGCAGTTACGAGGACAGGTTCTACAATGAGCAGTTCTTC